This TCR beta chain is drawn from a study of CD4 T cells in relation to SARS-CoV-2 and coronaviruses. Study-level results: Samples before the pandemic and after infection were not matched within any donor. In roughly 61% of donors, memory CD4+ clonotypes crossrecognized SARS-CoV-2 and at least one common cold coronavirus spike. Crossreactive clones expanded significantly less to SARS-CoV-2 than monoreactive clones.

Deep TCR-beta sequencing used DNA from uncultured naive and memory CD4+ T cells. Produced via immunoSEQ multiplex PCR; TCRdb's table is partial and in-frame only. There are about 38,000 clones in the sample; around 89% occur only once, and about a tenth lies in the top ten. On this clone itself: As yet, its antigen is unknown. This same CDR3 is encoded by further DNA sequences in the sample.

CDR3 size: 15 residues. CDR1 is SGHRS, CDR2 YFSETQ, per germline. V lost 1 base, J lost 2 bases, and 4 bases stayed unmatched. This chain links TRBV5-1 with TRBJ2-3; 7 bases line up with TRBD2. The specimen sequenced was memory CD4+ T cells from PBMCs. This clonotype was obtained from an adult with COVID-19. CDR3 sequence (DNA): TGCGCCAGCAGCTTGCGGGGGGTAAACACAGATACGCAGTATTTT. Translated: CASSLRGVNTDTQYF.